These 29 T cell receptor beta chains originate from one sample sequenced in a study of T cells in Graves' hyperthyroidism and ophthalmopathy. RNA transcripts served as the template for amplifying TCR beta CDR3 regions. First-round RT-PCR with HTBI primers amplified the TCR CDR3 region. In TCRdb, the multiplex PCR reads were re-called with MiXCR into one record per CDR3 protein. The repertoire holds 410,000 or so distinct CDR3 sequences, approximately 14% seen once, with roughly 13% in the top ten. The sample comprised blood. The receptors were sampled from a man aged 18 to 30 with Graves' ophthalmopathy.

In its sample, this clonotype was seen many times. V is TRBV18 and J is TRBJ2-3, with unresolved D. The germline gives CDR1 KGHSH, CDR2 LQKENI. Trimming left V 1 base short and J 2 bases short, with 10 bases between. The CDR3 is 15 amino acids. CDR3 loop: CASSPLVDTTDTQYF. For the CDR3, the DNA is TGTGCCAGCTCACCACTGGTCGATACCACAGATACGCAGTATTTT.

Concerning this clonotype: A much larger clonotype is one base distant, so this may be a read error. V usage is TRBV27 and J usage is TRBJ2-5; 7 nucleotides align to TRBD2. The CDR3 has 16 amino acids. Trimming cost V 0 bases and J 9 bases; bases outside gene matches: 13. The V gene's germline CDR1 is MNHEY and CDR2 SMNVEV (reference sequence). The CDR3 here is CASSLSATQSREAQYF. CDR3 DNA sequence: TGTGCCAGCAGTTTATCGGCGACACAAAGTCGGGAGGCCCAGTACTTC.

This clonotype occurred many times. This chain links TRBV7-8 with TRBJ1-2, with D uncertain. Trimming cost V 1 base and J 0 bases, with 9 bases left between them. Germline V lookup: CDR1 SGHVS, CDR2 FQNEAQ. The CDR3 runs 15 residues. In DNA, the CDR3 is TGTGCCAGCAGCTTAGGGGAAGTTCCTAACTATGGCTACACCTTC. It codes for CASSLGEVPNYGYTF.

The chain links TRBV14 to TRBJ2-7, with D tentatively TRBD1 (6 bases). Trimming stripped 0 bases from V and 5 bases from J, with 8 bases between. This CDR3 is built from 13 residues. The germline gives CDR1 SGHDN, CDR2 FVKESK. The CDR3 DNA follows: TGTGCCAGCAGCCAAGAACAGGGCGACGAGCAGTACTTC. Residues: CASSQEQGDEQYF.

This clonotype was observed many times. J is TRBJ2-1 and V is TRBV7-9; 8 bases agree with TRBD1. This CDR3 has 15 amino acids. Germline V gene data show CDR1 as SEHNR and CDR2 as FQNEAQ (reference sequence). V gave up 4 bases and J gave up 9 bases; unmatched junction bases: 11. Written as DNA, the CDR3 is TGTGCCAGCAGCTGGCAGGGACAGGCGGGGACTGAGCAGTTCTTC. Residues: CASSWQGQAGTEQFF.

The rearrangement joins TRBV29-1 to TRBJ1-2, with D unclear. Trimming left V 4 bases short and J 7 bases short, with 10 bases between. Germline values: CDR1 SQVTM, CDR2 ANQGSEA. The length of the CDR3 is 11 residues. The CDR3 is CSVGRRGGYTF. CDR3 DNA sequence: TGCAGCGTTGGACGTCGGGGTGGCTACACCTTC. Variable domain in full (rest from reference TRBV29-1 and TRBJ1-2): SAVISQKPSRDICQRGTSLTIQCQVDSQVTMMFWYRQQPGQSLTLIATANQGSEATYESGFVIDKFPISRPNLTFSTLTVSNMSPEDSSIYLCSVGRRGGYTFGSGTRLTVV.

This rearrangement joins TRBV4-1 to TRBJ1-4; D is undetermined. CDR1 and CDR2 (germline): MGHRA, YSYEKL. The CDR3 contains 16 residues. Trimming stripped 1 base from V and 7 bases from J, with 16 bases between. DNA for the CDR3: TGCGCCAGCAGCCAAGGCCCCAGCGGGCTGGGTGAAAAACTGTTTTTT. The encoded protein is CASSQGPSGLGEKLFF.

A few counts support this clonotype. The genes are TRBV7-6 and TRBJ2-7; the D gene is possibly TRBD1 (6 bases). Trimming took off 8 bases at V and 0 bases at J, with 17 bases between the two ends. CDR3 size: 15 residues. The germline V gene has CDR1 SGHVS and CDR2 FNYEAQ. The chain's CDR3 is CASSYNMDSSYEQYF. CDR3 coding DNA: TGTGCCAGCTCTTACAATATGGACAGCTCCTACGAGCAGTACTTC.

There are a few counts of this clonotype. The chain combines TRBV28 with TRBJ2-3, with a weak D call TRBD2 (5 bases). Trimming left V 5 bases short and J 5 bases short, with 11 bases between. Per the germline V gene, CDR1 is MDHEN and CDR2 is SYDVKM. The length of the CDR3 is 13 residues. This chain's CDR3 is CASSDGVGDTQYF. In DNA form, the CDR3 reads TGTGCCAGCAGTGACGGGGTTGGAGATACGCAGTATTTT.

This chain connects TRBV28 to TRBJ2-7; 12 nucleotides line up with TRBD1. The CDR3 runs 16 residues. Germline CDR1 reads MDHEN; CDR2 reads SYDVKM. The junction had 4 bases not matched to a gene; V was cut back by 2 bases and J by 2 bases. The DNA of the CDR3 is TGTGCCAGCAGTTTACCGGGACAGGGGGCCCCCTACGAGCAGTACTTC. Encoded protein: CASSLPGQGAPYEQYF.

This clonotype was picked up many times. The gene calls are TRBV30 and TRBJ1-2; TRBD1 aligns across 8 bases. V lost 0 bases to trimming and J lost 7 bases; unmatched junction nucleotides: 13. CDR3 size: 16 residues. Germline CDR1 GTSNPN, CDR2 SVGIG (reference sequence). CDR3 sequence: CAWSVRWTGRQFGYTF. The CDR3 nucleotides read TGTGCCTGGAGTGTACGGTGGACAGGGAGGCAGTTTGGCTACACCTTC.

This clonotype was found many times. This CDR3 reads CASSFGRDEKLFF. DNA of the CDR3: TGTGCCAGCAGCTTTGGCAGGGATGAAAAACTGTTTTTT. The chain has TRBV7-9 and TRBJ1-4; perhaps TRBD1 as D (5 bases). V dropped 3 bases and J dropped 6 bases, with 8 bases sitting between them. Germline CDR1 is SEHNR and CDR2 is FQNEAQ (reference sequence). This CDR3 region has 13 residues.

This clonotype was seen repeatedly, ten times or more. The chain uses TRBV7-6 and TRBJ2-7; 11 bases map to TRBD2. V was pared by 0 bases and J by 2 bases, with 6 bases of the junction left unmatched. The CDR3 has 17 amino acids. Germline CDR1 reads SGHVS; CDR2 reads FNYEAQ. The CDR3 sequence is CASSLAPLAGGAYEQYF. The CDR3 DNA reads TGTGCCAGCAGCTTAGCGCCCCTAGCGGGGGGTGCCTACGAGCAGTACTTC.

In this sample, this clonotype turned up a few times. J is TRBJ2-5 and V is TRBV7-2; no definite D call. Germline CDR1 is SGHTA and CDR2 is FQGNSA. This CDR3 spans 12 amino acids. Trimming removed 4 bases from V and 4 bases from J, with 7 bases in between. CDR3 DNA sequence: TGTGCCAGCAGCTCGGCGGTAGAGACCCAGTACTTC. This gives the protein CASSSAVETQYF.

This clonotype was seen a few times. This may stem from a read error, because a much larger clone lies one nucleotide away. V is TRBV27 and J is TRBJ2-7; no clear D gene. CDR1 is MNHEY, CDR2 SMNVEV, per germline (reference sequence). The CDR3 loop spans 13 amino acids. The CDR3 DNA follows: TGTGCCAGCAGTTTCGGGTTATCCTGCGAGCAGTACTTC. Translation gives CASSFGLSCEQYF.

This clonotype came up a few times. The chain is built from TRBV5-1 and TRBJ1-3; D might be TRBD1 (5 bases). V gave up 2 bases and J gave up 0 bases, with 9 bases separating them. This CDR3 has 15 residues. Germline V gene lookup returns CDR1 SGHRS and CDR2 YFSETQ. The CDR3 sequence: CASSLSGVSGNTIYF. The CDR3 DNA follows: TGCGCCAGCAGCTTATCGGGGGTCTCTGGAAACACCATATATTTT.

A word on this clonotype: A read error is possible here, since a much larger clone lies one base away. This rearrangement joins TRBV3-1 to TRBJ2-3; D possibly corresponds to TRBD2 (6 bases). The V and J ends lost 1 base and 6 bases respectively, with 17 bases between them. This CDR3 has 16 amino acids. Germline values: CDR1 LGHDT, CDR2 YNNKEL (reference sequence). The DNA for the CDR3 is TGTGCCAGCAGCCAAGTTTGGTTAGCGGAGGGCGATACGCAGTATTTT. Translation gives CASSQVWLAEGDTQYF.

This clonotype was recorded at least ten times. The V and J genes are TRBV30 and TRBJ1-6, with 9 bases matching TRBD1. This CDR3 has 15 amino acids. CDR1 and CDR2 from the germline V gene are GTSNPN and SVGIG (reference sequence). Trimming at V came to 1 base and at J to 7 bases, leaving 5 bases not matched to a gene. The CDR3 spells CAWSAGTGRNSPLHF. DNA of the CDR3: TGTGCCTGGAGTGCCGGGACAGGGAGAAATTCACCCCTCCACTTT.

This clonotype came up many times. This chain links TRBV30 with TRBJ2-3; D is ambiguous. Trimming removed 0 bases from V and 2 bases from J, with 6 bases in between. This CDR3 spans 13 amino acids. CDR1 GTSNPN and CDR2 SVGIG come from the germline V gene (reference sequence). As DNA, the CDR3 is TGTGCCTGGAGTGTACAGTACACAGATACGCAGTATTTT. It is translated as CAWSVQYTDTQYF.

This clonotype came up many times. CDR3 sequence reads: CASSLDPGTKIRSNEKLFF. As DNA, the CDR3 is TGTGCCAGCAGCTTAGACCCAGGGACCAAAATAAGGTCTAATGAAAAACTGTTTTTT. This rearrangement joins TRBV7-8 to TRBJ1-4, with D perhaps matching TRBD1 (5 bases). Trimming left V 1 base short and J 3 bases short, with 21 bases between. The CDR3 is 19 residues long. Looked up from germline, CDR1 is SGHVS and CDR2 is FQNEAQ.

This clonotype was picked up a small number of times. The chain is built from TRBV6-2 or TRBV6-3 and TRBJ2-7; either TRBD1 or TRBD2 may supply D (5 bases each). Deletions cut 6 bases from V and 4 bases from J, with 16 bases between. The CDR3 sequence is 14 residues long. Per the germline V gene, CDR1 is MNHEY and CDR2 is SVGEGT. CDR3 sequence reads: CASRTGTSRYEQYF. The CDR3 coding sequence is TGTGCCAGCAGGACCGGGACCTCCAGGTACGAGCAGTACTTC.

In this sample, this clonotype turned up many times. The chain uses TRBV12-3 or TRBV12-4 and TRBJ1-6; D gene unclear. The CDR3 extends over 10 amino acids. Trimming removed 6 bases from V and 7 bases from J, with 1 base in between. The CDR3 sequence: CASRNSPLHF. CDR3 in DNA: TGTGCCAGCAGGAATTCACCCCTCCACTTT.

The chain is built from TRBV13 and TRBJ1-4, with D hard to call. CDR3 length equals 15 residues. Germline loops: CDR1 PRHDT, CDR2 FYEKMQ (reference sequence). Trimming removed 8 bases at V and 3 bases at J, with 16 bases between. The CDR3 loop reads CASSSRQEANEKLFF. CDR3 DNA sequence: TGTGCCAGCTCCTCCCGGCAGGAGGCTAATGAAAAACTGTTTTTT.

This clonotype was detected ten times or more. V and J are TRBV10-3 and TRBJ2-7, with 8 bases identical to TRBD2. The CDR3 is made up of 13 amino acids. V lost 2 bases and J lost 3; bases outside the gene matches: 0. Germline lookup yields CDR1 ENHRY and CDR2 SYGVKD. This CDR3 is CAISEAGGYEQYF. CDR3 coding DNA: TGTGCCATCAGTGAGGCGGGGGGCTACGAGCAGTACTTC.

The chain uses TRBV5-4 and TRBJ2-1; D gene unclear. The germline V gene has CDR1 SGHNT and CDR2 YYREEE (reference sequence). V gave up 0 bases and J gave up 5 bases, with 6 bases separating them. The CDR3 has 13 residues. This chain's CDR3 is CASSLDRNNEQFF. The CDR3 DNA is TGTGCCAGCAGCTTGGATCGGAACAATGAGCAGTTCTTC.

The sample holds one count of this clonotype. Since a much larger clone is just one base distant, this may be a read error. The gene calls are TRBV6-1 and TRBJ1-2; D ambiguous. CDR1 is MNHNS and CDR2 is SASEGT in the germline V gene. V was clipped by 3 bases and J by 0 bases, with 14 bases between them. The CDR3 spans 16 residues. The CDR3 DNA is TGTGCCAGCAGTGAGTCGGCGGGGATGACTAACTATGGCTACACCTTC. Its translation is CASSESAGMTNYGYTF.

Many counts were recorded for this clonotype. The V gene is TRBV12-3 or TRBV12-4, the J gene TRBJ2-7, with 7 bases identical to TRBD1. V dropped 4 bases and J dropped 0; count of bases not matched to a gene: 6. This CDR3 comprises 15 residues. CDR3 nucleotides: TGTGCCAGCAGTTCCCTCCGGGACAGCTCCTACGAGCAGTACTTC. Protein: CASSSLRDSSYEQYF.

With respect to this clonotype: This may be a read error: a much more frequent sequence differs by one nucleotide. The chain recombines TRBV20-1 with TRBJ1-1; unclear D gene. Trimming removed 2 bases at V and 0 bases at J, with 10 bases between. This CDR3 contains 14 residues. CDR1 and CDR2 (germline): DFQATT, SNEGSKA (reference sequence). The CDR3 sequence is CSARPRDLNTEAFF. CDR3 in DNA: TGCAGTGCTAGACCTAGGGATTTGAACACTGAAGCTTTCTTT.

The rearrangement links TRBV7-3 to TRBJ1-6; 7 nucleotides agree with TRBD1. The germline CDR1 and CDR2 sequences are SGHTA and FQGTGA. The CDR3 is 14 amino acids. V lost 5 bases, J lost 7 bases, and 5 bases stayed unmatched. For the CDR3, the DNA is TGTGCCAGCAGCACCGGGACAGCCAATTCACCCCTCCACTTT. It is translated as CASSTGTANSPLHF.